The TCR beta chain described here comes from a study of T cell responses to AZD1222 COVID-19 vaccine. Broader study findings: Donors skewed white British and female; clonal diversity was possibly underestimated.

Germline CDR1 reads SGDLS; CDR2 reads YYNGEE. Trimming took 7 bases from V and 1 from J, leaving 18 bases between them. This CDR3 has 16 amino acids. A remark on this clone: Its specificity is unknown.

TCRdb's copy holds only in-frame clones and misses some; the assay was immunoSEQ multiplex PCR. The sample holds more than 150,000 clones, approximately 90% seen once. This chain connects TRBV9 to TRBJ1-5, with D perhaps TRBD1 (6 bases). Sequencing was performed on peripheral blood, taken after recovery from COVID-19. The TCR comes from an adult who had recovered from COVID-19. The CDR3 loop is CASSPGEGVSNQPQHF. The CDR3 DNA reads TGTGCCAGCTCCCCAGGGGAGGGGGTGAGCAATCAGCCCCAGCATTTT.